The 23 T cell receptor beta chains listed next were all sequenced from one sample in a study of blood T cell repertoires in COVID-19. TCRdb keeps only in-frame clones here, not all; method: immunoSEQ multiplex PCR. Found here are approximately 210,000 clones, under 90% of them singletons; the top ten hold roughly 2.6%. The material sequenced was peripheral blood. The receptors were gathered from a woman aged 40 to 50 with active or convalescent COVID-19.

The chain uses TRBV7-9 and TRBJ2-7; 7 bases agree with TRBD1. CDR3 length equals 16 residues. Germline CDR1 is SEHNR and CDR2 is FQNEAQ (reference sequence). Trimming cost V 1 base and J 6 bases; bases outside gene matches: 12. CDR3 region: CASSLGVGQQKTEQYF. The CDR3 coding sequence is TGTGCCAGCAGCTTAGGGGTGGGACAGCAAAAGACCGAGCAGTACTTC.

The chain carries TRBV2 and TRBJ1-6, with TRBD1 matching over 7 bases. CDR1 and CDR2 (germline): SNHLY, FYNNEI. Unmatched junction bases numbered 8, after V lost 6 bases and J lost 9 bases. This CDR3 is built from 14 residues. This chain's CDR3 is CASREGRGTSPLHF. CDR3 nucleotide sequence: TGTGCCAGCAGGGAGGGCAGGGGGACTTCACCCCTCCACTTT.

J is TRBJ1-2 and V is TRBV20-1; D is perhaps TRBD1 (5 bases). This CDR3 spans 11 amino acids. Per the germline V gene, CDR1 is DFQATT and CDR2 is SNEGSKA (reference sequence). The V end lost 5 bases, the J end lost 5 bases, and 9 bases lay between the germline ends. CDR3 protein: CSAPDSYGYTF. The DNA for the CDR3 is TGCAGTGCTCCCGACAGTTATGGCTACACCTTC.

This chain joins TRBV5-5 and TRBJ2-7; tentative D call: TRBD1 (6 bases). This CDR3 is 16 amino acids long. CDR1 and CDR2 from the germline V gene are SGHKS and YYEKEE (reference sequence). V was cut by 4 bases and J by 2 bases, with 19 bases left in between. CDR3 DNA sequence: TGTGCCAGCAGCCAAGGACAGCCGGTGGGGGCCTACGAGCAGTACTTC. It is translated as CASSQGQPVGAYEQYF.

In its sample, this clone was seen once. The V call is TRBV7-2, the J call TRBJ1-4; 8 bases match TRBD1. CDR1 and CDR2 from the germline V gene are SGHTA and FQGNSA. With 5 bases clipped from V and 6 bases from J, the junction kept 5 bases outside the gene matches. The CDR3 contains 14 residues. CDR3 nucleotide sequence: TGTGCCAGCAGCGCCGGGACAGGAGATGAAAAACTGTTTTTT. Its protein is CASSAGTGDEKLFF.

The CDR3 protein is CASSPGLSPYSNQPQHF. The CDR3 DNA is TGTGCCAGCAGCCCAGGACTTTCTCCCTATAGCAATCAGCCCCAGCATTTT. The chain carries TRBV7-2 and TRBJ1-5; D call uncertain. Trimming cost V 5 bases and J 0 bases, with 17 bases left between them. In germline, CDR1 is SGHTA, CDR2 FQGNSA. CDR3 length: 17 residues.

This chain joins TRBV5-1 and TRBJ2-7, with 9 bases matching TRBD1. CDR1 is SGHRS, CDR2 YFSETQ, per germline. V lost 0 bases and J lost 5; bases outside the gene matches: 3. This CDR3 contains 14 residues. The DNA for the CDR3 is TGCGCCAGCAGCTTGGGGGACAGGGTCGACGAGCAGTACTTC. This encodes CASSLGDRVDEQYF.

V and J are TRBV14 and TRBJ2-5, with TRBD1 matching over 8 bases. Trimming took 1 base from V and 7 from J; bases not matched to a gene: 8. Germline V gene lookup returns CDR1 SGHDN and CDR2 FVKESK. The length of the CDR3 is 15 residues. The CDR3 DNA follows: TGTGCCAGCAGCCAAGGCGGACAGGGTTTGACGACCCAGTACTTC. Translating gives CASSQGGQGLTTQYF.

This rearrangement joins TRBV30 to TRBJ2-2; TRBD2 might be the D (5 bases). V gave up 1 base and J gave up 3 bases, with 15 bases separating them. Germline CDR1 GTSNPN, CDR2 SVGIG (reference sequence). The CDR3 loop spans 16 amino acids. In nucleotides, the CDR3 is TGTGCCTGGAGTGCCGTCCGAGGACTTTACACCGGGGAGCTGTTTTTT. This encodes CAWSAVRGLYTGELFF.

This sequence joins TRBV24-1 and TRBJ2-1, with TRBD1 identical over 7 bases. The CDR3 is 15 amino acids. CDR1 and CDR2 (germline): KGHDR, SFDVKD. J was trimmed by 3 bases and V by 5 bases; bases with no gene match: 6. The CDR3 region has the DNA TGTGCCACCAGTGCCTGGCAGGGGGACTACAATGAGCAGTTCTTC. This codes for CATSAWQGDYNEQFF.

The chain recombines TRBV3-1 (or the pseudogene TRBV3-2) with TRBJ2-7, with 10 nucleotides matching TRBD2. Germline V gene sequence: CDR1 LGHDT, CDR2 YNNKEL (reference sequence). The length of the CDR3 is 15 residues. V lost 4 bases, J lost 7 bases, and 10 bases stayed unmatched. CDR3: CASSPPLAGVWEQYF. CDR3 sequence (DNA): TGTGCCAGCAGCCCCCCCCTAGCGGGGGTGTGGGAGCAGTACTTC.

The rearrangement joins TRBV5-8 to TRBJ1-2; D perhaps matches TRBD1 (5 bases). Germline CDR1 and CDR2: SGHTS and YDEGEE. V was shortened by 4 bases and J by 1 base, with 8 bases between the two germline ends. CDR3 size: 13 residues. CDR3 loop: CASSPTVNYGYTF. The CDR3 DNA reads TGTGCCAGCAGCCCGACAGTTAACTATGGCTACACCTTC. Variable domain in full (rest from reference TRBV5-8 and TRBJ1-2): EAGVTQSPTHLIKTRGQQATLRCSPISGHTSVYWYQQALGLGLQFLLWYDEGEERNRGNFPPRFSGRQFPNYSSELNVNALELEDSALYLCASSPTVNYGYTFGSGTRLTVV.

The count of this clone is one. V usage is TRBV6-6 and J usage is TRBJ1-4; D is uncertain. The CDR3 is 10 amino acids. CDR1 is MNHNY and CDR2 is SVGAGI in the germline V gene (reference sequence). V lost 8 bases and J 8 bases, leaving 6 bases between the germline ends. The CDR3 protein is CASEGEKLFF. The CDR3, as DNA: TGTGCCAGCGAGGGAGAAAAACTGTTTTTT.

V usage is TRBV7-2 and J usage is TRBJ1-4, with 9 bases fitting TRBD1. V trimming: 0 bases; J trimming: 6 bases; junction bases outside the gene matches: 5. Germline CDR1 SGHTA, CDR2 FQGNSA. This CDR3 has 16 residues. The CDR3 sequence: CASSLALGQGHEKLFF. The CDR3 bases are TGTGCCAGCAGCTTAGCACTGGGACAGGGTCATGAAAAACTGTTTTTT.

The J gene is TRBJ2-3, the V gene TRBV30, with a possible D match to TRBD2 (5 bases). V was clipped by 2 bases and J by 0 bases, with 18 bases between them. The germline V gene has CDR1 GTSNPN and CDR2 SVGIG (reference sequence). This CDR3 has 17 amino acids. The CDR3 sequence: CAWSIVGAAASTDTQYF. CDR3 sequence (DNA): TGTGCCTGGAGTATTGTGGGAGCCGCGGCTAGCACAGATACGCAGTATTTT.

This sequence joins TRBV27 and TRBJ2-1, with TRBD2 identical over 12 bases. CDR1 MNHEY and CDR2 SMNVEV come from the germline V gene (reference sequence). This CDR3 region has 14 residues. J lost 7 bases, V lost 5 bases, and 3 bases had no gene match. CDR3 nucleotides: TGTGCCAGCAGTAGGACTAGCGGGGATAATGAGCAGTTCTTC. Its protein product is CASSRTSGDNEQFF.

The chain uses TRBV6-7 and TRBJ1-5, with 7 bases aligning to TRBD1. TRBV6-7 is placed among ORFs of uncertain function. The CDR3 contains 13 residues. V was pared by 7 bases and J by 1 base, with 1 base of the junction left unmatched. The CDR3 spells CASIRGSNQPQHF. The CDR3 DNA sequence: TGTGCCAGCATCAGGGGGAGCAATCAGCCCCAGCATTTT.

The chain links TRBV5-6 to TRBJ2-1; 10 nucleotides line up with TRBD2. From germline, CDR1 is SGHDT and CDR2 YYEEEE. The ends lost 3 bases at V and 2 bases at J; junction bases unmatched: 5. This CDR3 has 16 residues. The DNA of the CDR3 is TGTGCCAGCAGCTCCGCTAGCGGGAGCCCCTACAATGAGCAGTTCTTC. This encodes CASSSASGSPYNEQFF.

DNA of the CDR3: TGTGCCAGCAGCGTAGCAGGGCCCTACTACAATGAGCAGTTCTTC. Its protein product is CASSVAGPYYNEQFF. The rearrangement uses TRBV9 and TRBJ2-1; D is perhaps TRBD1 (5 bases). V was clipped by 0 bases and J by 3 bases, with 10 bases between them. Germline V lookup: CDR1 SGDLS, CDR2 YYNGEE. The CDR3 spans 15 residues.

The V and J genes are TRBV5-6 and TRBJ1-4; no clear D gene. The CDR3 extends over 14 amino acids. V lost 2 bases and J lost 4, with 9 bases in between. CDR1 SGHDT and CDR2 YYEEEE come from the germline V gene. CDR3 residues: CASSFKQINEKLFF. Written as DNA, the CDR3 is TGTGCCAGCAGCTTTAAACAGATTAATGAAAAACTGTTTTTT.

This sequence joins TRBV11-3 and TRBJ2-1, with 8 bases that match TRBD2. This CDR3 region has 15 residues. Germline V gene data show CDR1 as SGHNT and CDR2 as YENEEA. The trim removed 4 bases at V and 2 bases at J, leaving 4 bases unmatched. CDR3 protein: CASSSGTSAYNEQFF. The CDR3 nucleotides are TGTGCCAGCAGCTCCGGGACTAGTGCCTACAATGAGCAGTTCTTC.

The sample holds one count of this clone. The chain couples TRBV7-2 to TRBJ1-2, with a possible D match to TRBD1 (6 bases). Germline V gene lookup returns CDR1 SGHTA and CDR2 FQGNSA. This CDR3 region has 15 residues. Trimming cost V 2 bases and J 0 bases, with 10 bases left between them. The CDR3 region has the DNA TGTGCCAGCAGCTTATTGGACAGCCCTAACTATGGCTACACCTTC. This codes for CASSLLDSPNYGYTF.

This chain links TRBV27 with TRBJ1-1; D gene ambiguous. CDR1 and CDR2 (germline): MNHEY, SMNVEV (reference sequence). With 5 bases removed from V and 9 bases from J, the gap between germline ends came to 16 bases. This CDR3 comprises 13 residues. CDR3 in DNA: TGTGCCAGCAGTATTAGAACCGGGAAAAAAGCTTTCTTT. It translates to CASSIRTGKKAFF.